This T cell receptor beta chain came from a study of OX40 agonist ivuxolimab in advanced cancers. Findings and caveats of the study: CD4+ T cells averaged fewer expanded clones than CD8+ T cells.

CDR1 is MDHEN, CDR2 SYDVKM, per germline. The CDR3 is 15 residues long. Trimming stripped 3 bases from V and 2 bases from J, with 13 bases between. Worth noting for this clone: Its antigen is unknown.

Method: immunoSEQ multiplex PCR; TCRdb's copy keeps in-frame clones and lacks some. The sample holds just over 80,000 clones, around 87% seen once. Sequences were derived from CD4+ or CD8+ T cells sorted from blood, sampled in a trial of the OX40 agonist ivuxolimab. The sequence came from an adult with an advanced solid tumor such as melanoma, head and neck, liver or kidney cancer. The genes are TRBV28 and TRBJ1-1; the D is unclear. CDR3 DNA sequence: TGTGCCAGCAGTTTCCCTACCGAGGGAAACACTGAAGCTTTCTTT. Protein sequence: CASSFPTEGNTEAFF.